This TCR beta chain was sequenced during a study of cytomegalovirus exposure and HLA in healthy donors. V dropped 6 bases and J dropped 6 bases, with 11 bases sitting between them. The germline gives CDR1 MNHEY, CDR2 SMNVEV (reference sequence). CDR3 length: 12 residues. Notes on this clone: The antigen is undetermined.

The study's findings and limits: Many donors shared some public TCRs, even though most TCR sequences were rare. Specific recognition of CMV antigens was confirmed in vitro for three chains (all CMV-associated).

This table comes from immunoSEQ multiplex PCR, and its TCRdb copy is limited to in-frame clones, with some not included. This sample carries 150,000 to 200,000 clones, 70% to 90% of them seen once, and the ten largest clones take about 2.3%. This clonotype was sampled from a man aged 30-40 years in good health and CMV-seropositive. The chain carries TRBV27 and TRBJ1-1, with D possibly being TRBD1 (5 bases). Sequenced input: PBMCs. The CDR3 sequence is CASSLGGPEAFF. The CDR3 region has the DNA TGTGCCAGCAGCCTCGGGGGACCTGAAGCTTTCTTT.